This record covers a single T cell receptor (beta chain). Its antigen is currently unknown. These data are taken from a study of Tregs in tolerant kidney transplant recipients. Findings of the study overall: Tolerant patients' donor-specific Tregs expanded beyond overall Tregs, suggesting antigen-driven growth. Activated donor B cell expansion appeared to reveal the most relevant donor-specific TCRbeta repertoire.

Profiling relied on immunoSEQ multiplex PCR, and the TCRdb table lists in-frame clones only, not all of them. The listing contains over 25,000 clones. This TCR derives from a human donor who received a combined kidney and bone marrow transplant. Specimen: CD8+ T cells from blood, collected before the transplant.

This chain's CDR3 is CASSYSTPEQYF. CDR3 DNA (partial): TGTGCCAGCAGTTACTCGACACCCGAG. The rearrangement joins TRBV6-2 or TRBV6-3 to TRBJ2-7; D gene uncertain. The CDR3 extends 3 residues past the end of the read, so its final part is completed from the germline J gene. V was clipped by 0 bases and J by 6 bases, with 6 bases between them. This CDR3 comprises 12 residues. Germline V gives CDR1 MNHEY, CDR2 SVGEGT.